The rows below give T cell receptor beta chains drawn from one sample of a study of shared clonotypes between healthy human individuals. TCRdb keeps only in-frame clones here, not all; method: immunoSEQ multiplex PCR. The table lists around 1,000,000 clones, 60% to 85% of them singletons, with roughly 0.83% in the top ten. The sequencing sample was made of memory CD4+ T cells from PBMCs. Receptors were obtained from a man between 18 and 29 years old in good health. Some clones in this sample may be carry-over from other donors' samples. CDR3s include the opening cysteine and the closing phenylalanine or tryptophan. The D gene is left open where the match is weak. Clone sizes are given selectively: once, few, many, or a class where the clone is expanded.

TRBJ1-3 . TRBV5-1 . CASSLWGGPSGNTIYF TGCGCCAGCAGCTTATGGGGGGGCCCCTCTGGAAACACCATATATTTT
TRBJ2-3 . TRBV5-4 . CASSLRLPADTQYF TGTGCCAGCAGCTTGCGACTACCGGCAGATACGCAGTATTTT
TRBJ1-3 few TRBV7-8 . CASSLVPGFSGNTIYF TGTGCCAGCAGCTTAGTGCCGGGTTTCTCTGGAAACACCATATATTTT
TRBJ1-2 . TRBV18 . CASSRTGIGDGYTF TGTGCCAGCTCTCGAACAGGGATCGGGGATGGCTACACCTTC
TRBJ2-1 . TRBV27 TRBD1 CARRTGVFNEQFF TGTGCCCGCCGGACAGGAGTCTTCAATGAGCAGTTCTTC
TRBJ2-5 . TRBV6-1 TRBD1 CASSESMGGQGQETQYF TGTGCCAGCAGTGAAAGTATGGGAGGACAGGGACAAGAGACCCAGTACTTC
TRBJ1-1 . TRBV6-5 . CASSYFSTLRGEAFF TGTGCCAGCAGTTACTTCTCGACCCTCAGAGGGGAAGCTTTCTTT
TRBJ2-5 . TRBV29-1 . CGVMTSFGTQYF TGCGGGGTTATGACTAGTTTCGGGACCCAGTACTTC
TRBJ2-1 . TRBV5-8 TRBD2 CASSLGPSGRGNEQFF TGTGCCAGCAGCTTGGGCCCTAGCGGGAGGGGCAATGAGCAGTTCTTC
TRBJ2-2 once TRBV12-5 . CASGLGQAEGTGELFF TGTGCTAGTGGTTTGGGCCAAGCGGAAGGGACCGGGGAGCTGTTTTTT
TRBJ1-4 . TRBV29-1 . CSVRGRDEKLFF TGCAGCGTTCGCGGGAGAGATGAAAAACTGTTTTTT
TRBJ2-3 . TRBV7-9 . CASTRDGNTDTQYF TGTGCCAGCACCAGGGACGGGAACACAGATACGCAGTATTTT
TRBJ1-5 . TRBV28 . CASSRGGSLLTVQHF TGTGCCAGCAGCCGTGGGGGCAGCCTATTGACAGTCCAGCATTTT
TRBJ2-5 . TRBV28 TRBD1 CASRVTGGGKTQYF TGTGCCAGCAGAGTGACAGGGGGCGGGAAGACCCAGTACTTC
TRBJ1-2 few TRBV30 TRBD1 CAWSVGLRGNYGYTF TGTGCCTGGAGTGTCGGCCTCAGGGGGAACTATGGCTACACCTTC
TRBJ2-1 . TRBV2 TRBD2 CASSVTSGGNEQFF TGTGCCAGCAGTGTAACTAGCGGGGGAAATGAGCAGTTCTTC
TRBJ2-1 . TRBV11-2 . CASSLGGEQFF TGTGCCAGCAGCTTAGGGGGTGAGCAGTTCTTC
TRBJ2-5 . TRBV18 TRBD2 CASSRSGGKETQYF TGTGCCAGCTCACGTAGCGGGGGAAAAGAGACCCAGTACTTC
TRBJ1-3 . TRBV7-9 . CASSLSGGRTSGNTIYF TGTGCCAGCAGCTTATCGGGTGGTCGGACCTCTGGAAACACCATATATTTT
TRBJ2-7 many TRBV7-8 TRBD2 CASRTSSASEQYF TGTGCCAGCAGGACTAGCAGCGCGAGCGAGCAGTACTTC
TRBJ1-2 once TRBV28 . CASSLLGGGDYGYTF TGTGCCAGCAGTTTATTGGGGGGAGGAGACTATGGCTACACCTTC
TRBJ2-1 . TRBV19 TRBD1 CASSAGQGANEQFF TGTGCCAGTAGTGCAGGACAGGGGGCTAATGAGCAGTTCTTC
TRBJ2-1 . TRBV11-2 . CASSSGPRYKQFF TGTGCCAGCAGCTCGGGACCCCGGTACAAGCAGTTCTTC
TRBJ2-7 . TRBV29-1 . CSGRLGGAEQYF TGCAGCGGACGATTAGGGGGAGCCGAGCAGTACTTC
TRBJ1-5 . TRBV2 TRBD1 CASSVAGGGQPQHF TGTGCCAGCAGTGTGGCAGGGGGCGGTCAGCCCCAGCATTTT
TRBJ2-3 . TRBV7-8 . CASSLFRRTDTQYF TGTGCCAGCAGCTTATTTCGACGTACAGATACGCAGTATTTT
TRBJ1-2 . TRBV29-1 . CSAYREGYGYTF TGCAGCGCCTACAGGGAAGGGTATGGCTACACCTTC
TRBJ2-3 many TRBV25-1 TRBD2 CASSEAGGLRDTQYF TGTGCCAGCAGTGAAGCGGGAGGGCTTAGGGATACGCAGTATTTT
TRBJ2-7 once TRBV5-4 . CASSLAGSSYEQYF TGTGCCAGCAGCTTGGCCGGGAGCTCCTACGAGCAGTACTTC
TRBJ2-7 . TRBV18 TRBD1 CASSPSQGWSYEQYF TGTGCCAGCTCACCGTCACAGGGGTGGTCTTACGAGCAGTACTTC
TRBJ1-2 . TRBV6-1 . CASLFGTVNYGYTF TGTGCCAGCCTCTTTGGAACAGTAAACTATGGCTACACCTTC
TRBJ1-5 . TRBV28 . CASSSPKDRLKHQPQHF TGTGCCAGCAGTTCTCCAAAAGACAGGTTGAAGCATCAGCCCCAGCATTTT
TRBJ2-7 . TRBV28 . CASSLALRSAKQYF TGTGCCAGCAGTTTAGCTTTGAGATCTGCCAAGCAGTACTTC